This record covers a single T cell receptor beta chain. These data come from a study of technical replicates of blood from a handful of donors. Data came from immunoSEQ multiplex PCR; TCRdb stores just in-frame clones and leaves some out. This sample has 75,000 to 100,000 clones; about 94% occur once, and the top ten carry 0.2% to 0.3%. Trimming left V 1 base short and J 2 bases short, with 10 bases between. The CDR3 extends over 15 amino acids. Germline assignment: CDR1 SGHRS and CDR2 YFSETQ. The chain employs TRBV5-1 and TRBJ2-1, with a possible D match to TRBD1 (5 bases). This receptor was identified in a human donor in good health. Source material: T cells isolated from PBMCs. In DNA form, the CDR3 reads TGCGCCAGCAGCTTGCAGGGCGGAACCTACAATGAGCAGTTCTTC. Amino acids: CASSLQGGTYNEQFF.